The T cell receptor (beta chain) described here comes from a study of blood T cells in healthy people across ages. A J-beta primer mix and a sample-barcoded 5' primer were used in a second PCR of about 7 to 12 cycles. TCRdb analysed the 5' RACE reads with MiXCR anew, one entry per CDR3 protein. Of 1.5 million to 2 million distinct CDR3 sequences listed, about 31% are singletons. The CDR3 runs to 13 residues. CDR1 SGHKS and CDR2 YYEKEE come from the germline V gene (reference sequence). Concerning this clonotype itself: A single base separates this from a much larger clone, so it may be a read error.

The rearrangement joins TRBV5-5 to TRBJ2-7; 8 nucleotides agree with TRBD1. Sequencing input: blood. This clonotype was obtained from a woman younger than 45 in good health. The CDR3 spells CTSSSTGVGEQYF. DNA of the CDR3: TGTACCAGCAGCTCGACAGGGGTGGGAGAGCAGTACTTC.